This T cell receptor beta chain stems from a study of identical twins. Overall study results and limits: Out-of-frame beta chain sequences displayed weaker excess sharing between twins. There was an excess of low generation probability in the out-of-frame alpha sequences that twins shared.

TCRdb recomputed calls from the 5' RACE reads with MiXCR, one row per CDR3 protein. Of approximately 490,000 distinct CDR3 sequences in the sample, 20% to 25% were seen once. This CDR3 spans 13 amino acids. From germline, CDR1 is SEHNR and CDR2 FQNEAQ (reference sequence). V shed 2 bases and J shed 2 bases, with 3 bases lying between them. This clonotype was detected a few times. Its target is not known. This sample was also put to use in a study of yellow fever vaccine responses in identical twins.

The TCR sequence derives from a woman aged 18-29 years in good health. The chain joins TRBV7-9 to TRBJ1-4; no firm D call. Sample: CD4+ T cells sorted from blood. In nucleotides, the CDR3 is TGTGCCAGCAGCTTAATCACTAATGAAAAACTGTTTTTT. It is translated as CASSLITNEKLFF.